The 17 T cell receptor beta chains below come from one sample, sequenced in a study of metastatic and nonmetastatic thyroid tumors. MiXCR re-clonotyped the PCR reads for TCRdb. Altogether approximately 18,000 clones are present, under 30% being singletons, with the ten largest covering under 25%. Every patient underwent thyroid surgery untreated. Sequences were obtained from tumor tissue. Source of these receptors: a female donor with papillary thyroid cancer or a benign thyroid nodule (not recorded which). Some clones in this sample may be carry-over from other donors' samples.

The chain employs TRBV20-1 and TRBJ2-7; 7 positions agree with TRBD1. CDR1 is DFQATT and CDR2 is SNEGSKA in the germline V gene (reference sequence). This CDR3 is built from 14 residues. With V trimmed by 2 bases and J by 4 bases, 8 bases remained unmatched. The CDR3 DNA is TGCAGTGCTAGAATACCGGGACAGAATTACGAGCAGTACTTC. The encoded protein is CSARIPGQNYEQYF.

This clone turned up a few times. The CDR3 loop reads CASSPLRRGRNTGELFF. Here the CDR3 DNA reads TGTGCCAGCAGCCCGCTACGGAGGGGCCGGAACACCGGGGAGCTGTTTTTT. J is TRBJ2-2 and V is TRBV12-3 or TRBV12-4, with TRBD2 as a possible D gene (6 bases). The CDR3 length is 17 residues. With 6 bases removed from V and 1 base from J, the gap between germline ends came to 18 bases.

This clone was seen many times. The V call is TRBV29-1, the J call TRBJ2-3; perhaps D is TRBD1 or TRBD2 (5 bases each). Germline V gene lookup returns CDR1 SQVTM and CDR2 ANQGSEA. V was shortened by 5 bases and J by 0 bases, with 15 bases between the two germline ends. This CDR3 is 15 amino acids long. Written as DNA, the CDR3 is TGCAGCGTTCGAATTGGGGGTGTGAGCACAGATACGCAGTATTTT. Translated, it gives CSVRIGGVSTDTQYF.

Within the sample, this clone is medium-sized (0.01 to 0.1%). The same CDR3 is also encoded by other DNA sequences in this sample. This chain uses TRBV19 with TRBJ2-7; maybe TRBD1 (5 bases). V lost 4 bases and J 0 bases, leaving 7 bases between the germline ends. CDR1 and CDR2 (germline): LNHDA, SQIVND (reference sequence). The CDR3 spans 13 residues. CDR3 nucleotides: TGTGCCAGTAGTAAAGGGGTCTCCTACGAGCAGTACTTC. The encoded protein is CASSKGVSYEQYF.

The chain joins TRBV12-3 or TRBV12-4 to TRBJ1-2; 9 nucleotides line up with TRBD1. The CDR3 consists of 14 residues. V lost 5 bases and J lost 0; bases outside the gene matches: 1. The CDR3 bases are TGTGCCAGCAGTCGACAGGGGGCTAACTATGGCTACACCTTC. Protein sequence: CASSRQGANYGYTF.

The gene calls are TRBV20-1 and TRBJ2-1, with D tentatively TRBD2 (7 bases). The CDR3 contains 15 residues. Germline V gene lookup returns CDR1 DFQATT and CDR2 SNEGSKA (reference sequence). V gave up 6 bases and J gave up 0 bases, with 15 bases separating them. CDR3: CSASGTLGSYNEQFF. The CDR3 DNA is TGCAGTGCCAGCGGGACATTGGGCTCCTACAATGAGCAGTTCTTC.

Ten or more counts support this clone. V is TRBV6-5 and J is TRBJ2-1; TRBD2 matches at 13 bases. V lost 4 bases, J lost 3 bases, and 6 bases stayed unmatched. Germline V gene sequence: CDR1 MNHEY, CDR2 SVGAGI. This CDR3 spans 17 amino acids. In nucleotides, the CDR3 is TGTGCCAGCAGTTCCCCACGGACTAGCGGGGGCTACAATGAGCAGTTCTTC. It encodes CASSSPRTSGGYNEQFF.

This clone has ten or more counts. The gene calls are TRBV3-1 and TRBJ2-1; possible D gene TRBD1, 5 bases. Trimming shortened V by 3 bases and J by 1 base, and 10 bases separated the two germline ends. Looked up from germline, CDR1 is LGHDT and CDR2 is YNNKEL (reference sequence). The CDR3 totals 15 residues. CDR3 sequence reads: CASSHATASYNEQFF. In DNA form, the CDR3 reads TGTGCCAGCAGCCACGCGACAGCATCCTACAATGAGCAGTTCTTC.

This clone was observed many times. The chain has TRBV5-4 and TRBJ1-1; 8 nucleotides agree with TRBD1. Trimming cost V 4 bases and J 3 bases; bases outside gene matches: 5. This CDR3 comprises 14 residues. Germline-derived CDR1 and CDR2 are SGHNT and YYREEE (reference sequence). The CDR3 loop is CASSRKTGDTEAFF. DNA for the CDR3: TGTGCCAGCAGCCGAAAGACAGGGGACACTGAAGCTTTCTTT. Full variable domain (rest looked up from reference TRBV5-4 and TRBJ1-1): ETGVTQSPTHLIKTRGQQVTLRCSSQSGHNTVSWYQQALGQGPQFIFQYYREEENGRGNFPPRFSGLQFPNYSSELNVNALELDDSALYLCASSRKTGDTEAFFGQGTRLTVV.

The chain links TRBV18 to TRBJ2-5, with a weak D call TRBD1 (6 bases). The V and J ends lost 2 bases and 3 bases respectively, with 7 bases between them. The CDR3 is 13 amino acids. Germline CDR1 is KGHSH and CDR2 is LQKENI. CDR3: CASSPDRKETQYF. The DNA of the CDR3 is TGTGCCAGCTCACCAGACAGGAAAGAGACCCAGTACTTC.

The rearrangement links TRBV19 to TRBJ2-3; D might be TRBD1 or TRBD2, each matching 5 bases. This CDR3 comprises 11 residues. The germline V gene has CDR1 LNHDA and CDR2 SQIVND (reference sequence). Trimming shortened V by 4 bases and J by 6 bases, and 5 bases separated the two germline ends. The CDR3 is CASSRGDTQYF. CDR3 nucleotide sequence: TGTGCCAGTAGTAGGGGGGATACGCAGTATTTT.

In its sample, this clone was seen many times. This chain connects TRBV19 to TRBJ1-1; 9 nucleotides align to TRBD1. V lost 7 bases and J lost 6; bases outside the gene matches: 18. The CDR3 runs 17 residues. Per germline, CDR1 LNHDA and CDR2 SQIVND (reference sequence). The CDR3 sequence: CASTPGHEGQGKAEAFF. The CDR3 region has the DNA TGTGCCAGTACTCCTGGGCACGAGGGACAGGGTAAAGCTGAAGCTTTCTTT.

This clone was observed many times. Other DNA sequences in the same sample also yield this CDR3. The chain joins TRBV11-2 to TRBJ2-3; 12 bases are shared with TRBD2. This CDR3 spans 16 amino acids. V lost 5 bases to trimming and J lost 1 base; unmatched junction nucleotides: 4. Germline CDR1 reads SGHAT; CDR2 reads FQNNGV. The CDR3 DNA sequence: TGTGCCAGCAGCCCAGGACTAGCGGGGCGCACAGATACGCAGTATTTT. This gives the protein CASSPGLAGRTDTQYF. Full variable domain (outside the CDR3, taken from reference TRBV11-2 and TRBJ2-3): EAGVAQSPRYKIIEKRQSVAFWCNPISGHATLYWYQQILGQGPKLLIQFQNNGVVDDSQLPKDRFSAERLKGVDSTLKIQPAKLEDSAVYLCASSPGLAGRTDTQYFGPGTRLTVL.

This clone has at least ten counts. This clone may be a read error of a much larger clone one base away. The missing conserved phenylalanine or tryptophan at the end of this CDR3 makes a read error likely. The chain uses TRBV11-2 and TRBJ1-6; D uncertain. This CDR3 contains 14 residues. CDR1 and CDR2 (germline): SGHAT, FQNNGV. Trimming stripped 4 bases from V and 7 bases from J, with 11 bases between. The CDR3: CASSSRTQNSPLHL. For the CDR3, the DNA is TGTGCCAGCAGCTCACGGACGCAGAATTCACCCCTCCACCTT.

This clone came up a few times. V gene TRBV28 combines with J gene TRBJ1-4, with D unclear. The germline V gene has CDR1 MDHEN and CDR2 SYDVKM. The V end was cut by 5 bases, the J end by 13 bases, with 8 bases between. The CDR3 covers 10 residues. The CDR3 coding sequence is TGTGCCAGCAGTGGGCGAGTACTGTTTTTT. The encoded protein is CASSGRVLFF.

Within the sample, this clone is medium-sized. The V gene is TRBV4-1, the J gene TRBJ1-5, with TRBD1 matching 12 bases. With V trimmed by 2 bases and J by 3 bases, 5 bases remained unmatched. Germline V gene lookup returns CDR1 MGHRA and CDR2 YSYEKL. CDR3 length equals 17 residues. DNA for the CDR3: TGCGCCAGCAGCCAACCTCCGGGACAGGGGGCCAATCAGCCCCAGCATTTT. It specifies CASSQPPGQGANQPQHF.

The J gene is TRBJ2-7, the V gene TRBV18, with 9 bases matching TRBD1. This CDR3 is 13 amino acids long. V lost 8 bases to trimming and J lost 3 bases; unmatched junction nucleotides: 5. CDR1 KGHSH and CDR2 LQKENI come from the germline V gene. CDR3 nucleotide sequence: TGTGCCAGCCACGGACAGGGGAACTACGAGCAGTACTTC. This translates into CASHGQGNYEQYF. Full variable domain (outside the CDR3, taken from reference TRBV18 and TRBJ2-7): NAGVMQNPRHLVRRRGQEARLRCSPMKGHSHVYWYRQLPEEGLKFMVYLQKENIIDESGMPKERFSAEFPKEGPSILRIQQVVRGDSAAYFCASHGQGNYEQYFGPGTRLTVT.